The 20 T cell receptor beta chains below all came from one sample that was sequenced in a study of blood T cell repertoires in COVID-19. Data came from immunoSEQ multiplex PCR; TCRdb stores just in-frame clones and leaves some out. The data contain 250,000 to 400,000 clones, 88% of them singletons. The sequencing input was peripheral blood. The source of these receptors is a woman aged 25 to 39 with COVID-19, enrolled during active disease.

The rearrangement uses TRBV18 and TRBJ1-1; 10 bases are shared with TRBD1. The CDR3 sequence is 16 residues long. Germline V gene sequence: CDR1 KGHSH, CDR2 LQKENI. V lost 0 bases, J lost 6 bases, and 7 bases stayed unmatched. The CDR3 spells CASSPPGGQGSPEAFF. The CDR3 nucleotides are TGTGCCAGCTCACCACCGGGGGGACAGGGGTCCCCTGAAGCTTTCTTT.

This rearrangement joins TRBV3-1 (or the pseudogene TRBV3-2) to TRBJ1-3; D not certain. From germline, CDR1 is LGHDT and CDR2 YNNKEL (reference sequence). The CDR3 runs to 15 residues. V was cut by 3 bases and J by 1 base, with 10 bases left in between. DNA for the CDR3: TGTGCCAGCAGCCACGGGGTCAAATCTGGAAACACCATATATTTT. Translating gives CASSHGVKSGNTIYF.

V is TRBV29-1 and J is TRBJ2-5; TRBD1 is a possible D gene (5 bases). V lost 2 bases to trimming and J lost 1 base, with 5 bases between them. Germline V gene lookup returns CDR1 SQVTM and CDR2 ANQGSEA. CDR3 length equals 12 residues. DNA for the CDR3: TGCAGCGTTGAACAGGGCCAAGAGACCCAGTACTTC. This sequence encodes CSVEQGQETQYF.

This chain joins TRBV7-3 and TRBJ1-6, with D maybe TRBD1 (5 bases). The germline CDR1 and CDR2 sequences are SGHTA and FQGTGA. This CDR3 has 15 residues. V was pared by 1 base and J by 8 bases, with 12 bases between. The CDR3 spells CASSLSSGLDSPLHF. Written as DNA, the CDR3 is TGTGCCAGCAGCTTAAGTTCAGGGTTAGATTCACCCCTCCACTTT. The entire variable domain, with the rest obtained from reference TRBV7-3 and TRBJ1-6, is as follows: GAGVSQTPSNKVTEKGKYVELRCDPISGHTALYWYRQSLGQGPEFLIYFQGTGAADDSGLPNDRFFAVRPEGSVSTLKIQRTERGDSAVYLCASSLSSGLDSPLHFGNGTRLTVT.

The chain is built from TRBV6-5 and TRBJ1-5, with D possibly being TRBD1 (5 bases). Trimming pared 4 bases from V and 5 bases from J, leaving 9 bases between. Per the germline V gene, CDR1 is MNHEY and CDR2 is SVGAGI. This CDR3 has 13 residues. The CDR3: CASSFGADQPQHF. CDR3 sequence (DNA): TGTGCCAGCAGTTTTGGGGCTGATCAGCCCCAGCATTTT.

This sequence joins TRBV7-9 and TRBJ1-4, with a tentative D call TRBD1 (6 bases). CDR3 length: 15 residues. From germline, CDR1 is SEHNR and CDR2 FQNEAQ (reference sequence). V was trimmed by 5 bases and J by 8 bases, leaving 18 bases between them. CDR3 sequence: CASSLRGGRGEKLFF. CDR3 DNA: TGTGCCAGCAGCCTCCGGGGGGGCCGAGGCGAAAAACTGTTTTTT.

This chain connects TRBV18 to TRBJ1-5, with a weak D call TRBD1 (6 bases). The CDR3 is 15 amino acids. Per germline, CDR1 KGHSH and CDR2 LQKENI. V was pared by 6 bases and J by 6 bases, with 18 bases between. The CDR3 loop is CASSPTGFSIQPQHF. The CDR3 bases are TGTGCCAGCTCCCCGACAGGCTTCTCTATTCAGCCCCAGCATTTT.

V gene TRBV7-9 combines with J gene TRBJ2-7; weak D call: TRBD2 (6 bases). Germline values: CDR1 SEHNR, CDR2 FQNEAQ (reference sequence). This CDR3 has 14 amino acids. Trimming took off 5 bases at V and 3 bases at J, with 14 bases between the two ends. CDR3 in DNA: TGTGCCAGCAGCCCCGGGGGAATCGACTACGAGCAGTACGTC. It specifies CASSPGGIDYEQYV.

In this sample, this clone turned up a few times. The V gene is TRBV24-1, the J gene TRBJ1-2; maybe TRBD1 (6 bases). V lost 5 bases and J lost 7, with 13 bases in between. Per the germline V gene, CDR1 is KGHDR and CDR2 is SFDVKD. There are 13 residues in the CDR3. CDR3 in DNA: TGTGCCACCAGTGCGCAGGGGTTCGGTGGCTACACCTTC. Protein: CATSAQGFGGYTF.

The chain employs TRBV30 and TRBJ1-1, with D unclear. Germline V lookup: CDR1 GTSNPN, CDR2 SVGIG (reference sequence). V lost 1 base and J lost 4, with 10 bases in between. CDR3 length: 13 amino acids. CDR3 nucleotides: TGTGCCTGGAGTGGCCCGAGTCCCACTGAAGCTTTCTTT. Its translation: CAWSGPSPTEAFF.

This chain links TRBV7-2 with TRBJ1-2; no reliable D call. Germline CDR1 reads SGHTA; CDR2 reads FQGNSA. V lost 6 bases, J lost 2 bases, and 7 bases lay in between. This CDR3 is built from 12 residues. CDR3 sequence reads: CASSRENYGYTF. The CDR3 DNA is TGTGCCAGCAGTCGGGAAAACTATGGCTACACCTTC.

This clone was recorded once. The V call is TRBV6-2 or TRBV6-3, the J call TRBJ2-7; 7 bases fit TRBD1. The junction had 6 bases not matched to a gene; V was cut back by 4 bases and J by 6 bases. Germline V gene sequence: CDR1 MNHEY, CDR2 SVGEGT. The CDR3 consists of 13 residues. CDR3 coding DNA: TGTGCCAGCAGTTGGACAGGTAGTGGCGAGCAGTACGTC. Protein sequence: CASSWTGSGEQYV.

There are a few counts of this clone. The chain couples TRBV12-3 or TRBV12-4 to TRBJ2-1; TRBD1 matches at 8 bases. The V segment lost 5 bases and the J segment 9 bases; nucleotides outside the gene matches: 6. The CDR3 is 13 residues long. CDR3 sequence reads: CASSPRQGAEQFF. The DNA of the CDR3 is TGTGCCAGCAGTCCCCGGCAGGGGGCTGAGCAGTTCTTC.

This CDR3 reads CASSFGQGWEQYV. The CDR3 DNA is TGCGCCAGCAGCTTCGGACAGGGATGGGAGCAGTACGTC. The gene calls are TRBV5-1 and TRBJ2-7; TRBD1 matches 8 bases. The CDR3 is made up of 13 amino acids. CDR1 SGHRS and CDR2 YFSETQ come from the germline V gene. The V and J ends lost 2 bases and 7 bases, in that order; junction bases with no gene match: 5.

The rearrangement links TRBV28 to TRBJ1-5; no clear D gene. Deletions cut 5 bases from V and 1 base from J, with 6 bases between. CDR1 is MDHEN, CDR2 SYDVKM, per germline. This CDR3 has 13 residues. CDR3 in DNA: TGTGCCAGCAGTCTCCAGAGCAATCAGCCCCAGCATTTT. This translates into CASSLQSNQPQHF.

V is TRBV7-8 and J is TRBJ2-3, with TRBD1 matching over 7 bases. The CDR3 is 15 residues long. The V and J ends lost 0 bases and 2 bases, in that order; junction bases with no gene match: 2. In germline, CDR1 is SGHVS, CDR2 FQNEAQ. The CDR3 sequence: CASSLAGTVTDTQYF. The DNA of the CDR3 is TGTGCCAGCAGCTTAGCGGGGACAGTCACAGATACGCAGTATTTT. The full variable domain, in which reference TRBV7-8 and TRBJ2-3 provide the parts outside the CDR3, is GAGVSQSPRYKVAKRGQDVALRCDPISGHVSLFWYQQALGQGPEFLTYFQNEAQLDKSGLPSDRFFAERPEGSVSTLKIQRTQQEDSAVYLCASSLAGTVTDTQYFGPGTRLTVL.

The V and J genes are TRBV28 and TRBJ1-1; D may be TRBD1 (6 bases). CDR3 length equals 15 residues. V lost 2 bases to trimming and J lost 4 bases, with 14 bases between them. In germline, CDR1 is MDHEN, CDR2 SYDVKM. CDR3 bases: TGTGCCAGCAGTTTACTTCCAGGGGACGCCACTGAAGCTTTCTTT. It translates to CASSLLPGDATEAFF.

This clone was seen once. The chain links TRBV7-2 to TRBJ2-5; 8 nucleotides agree with TRBD2. Trimming at V came to 4 bases and at J to 1 base, leaving 2 bases not matched to a gene. This CDR3 is built from 14 residues. Germline-derived CDR1 and CDR2 are SGHTA and FQGNSA. CDR3 bases: TGTGCCAGCAGCTCGGGGGGGCCCCAAGAGACCCAGTACTTC. Translation: CASSSGGPQETQYF.

The CDR3: CASSSSQGSVTEAFF. CDR3 bases: TGTGCCAGCAGTTCCTCACAGGGGTCGGTCACTGAAGCTTTCTTT. This chain links TRBV6-6 with TRBJ1-1, with 7 bases matching TRBD1. Unmatched junction bases numbered 9, after V lost 4 bases and J lost 4 bases. Germline-derived CDR1 and CDR2 are MNHNY and SVGAGI (reference sequence). The CDR3 is 15 amino acids.

The chain employs TRBV2 and TRBJ2-7; D is ambiguous. The CDR3 is 11 residues long. Trimming cost V 7 bases and J 1 base, with 5 bases left between them. From germline, CDR1 is SNHLY and CDR2 FYNNEI. Here the CDR3 DNA reads TGTGCCAGCACTCAGTCCTACGAGCAGTACTTC. It translates to CASTQSYEQYF.